Below are 31 T cell receptor beta chains sequenced from a single sample in a study of CD8+ T cells in alopecia areata. In each case, RNA was isolated and then reverse transcribed into cDNA as the sequencing template. The protocol was immunoSEQ multiplex PCR, while the TCRdb copy is restricted to in-frame clones and leaves out a portion. Of about 64,000 clones listed, 46% were seen once; the top ten hold roughly 21%. Documented treatment: oral pan-JAK inhibitor, 5-10 mg twice daily. Source: CD8+ T cells sorted from blood, taken around week 36, from a patient treated with tofacitinib. Receptor source: a human donor with alopecia areata.

V is TRBV5-1 and J is TRBJ2-7; 11 nucleotides agree with TRBD2. Per germline, CDR1 SGHRS and CDR2 YFSETQ. The CDR3 is 15 amino acids. V dropped 2 bases and J dropped 6; count of bases not matched to a gene: 7. CDR3: CASSFTSGGSIEQYF. The CDR3 nucleotides read TGCGCCAGCAGCTTCACTAGCGGGGGATCGATCGAGCAGTACTTC.

This clone was seen a handful of times. The genes are TRBV6-1 and TRBJ2-1; TRBD1 matches at 9 bases. CDR1 is MNHNS, CDR2 SASEGT, per germline. With 0 bases clipped from V and 5 bases from J, the junction kept 11 bases outside the gene matches. This CDR3 comprises 18 residues. CDR3 in DNA: TGTGCCAGCAGTGAAGCGTGGGGGGGACAGGGCAGAGACAATGAGCAGTTCTTC. It codes for CASSEAWGGQGRDNEQFF.

This clone was seen more than once but under ten times. V gene TRBV5-1 combines with J gene TRBJ1-2; no reliable D call. Trimming pared 0 bases from V and 0 bases from J, leaving 12 bases between. Per germline, CDR1 SGHRS and CDR2 YFSETQ. This CDR3 contains 16 residues. The CDR3, as DNA: TGCGCCAGCAGCTTGGGGCCCAAGGGCGCTAACTATGGCTACACCTTC. Amino acid sequence: CASSLGPKGANYGYTF.

This clone showed up just a few times. The V gene is TRBV30, the J gene TRBJ1-2; 9 bases align to TRBD1. Germline CDR1 and CDR2: GTSNPN and SVGIG (reference sequence). The CDR3 length is 14 residues. V shed 0 bases, J shed 12 bases, and the junction held 11 bases outside the gene matches. CDR3 sequence (DNA): TGTGCCTGGAGTGTATCGACAGGGGGACGTCTGGACACCTTC. Translated, it gives CAWSVSTGGRLDTF.

This clone was seen a few times. V gene TRBV5-6 combines with J gene TRBJ2-3; D ambiguous. The ends were cut back, 0 bases at V and 2 bases at J, with 4 bases in the middle. This CDR3 comprises 13 residues. Germline loops: CDR1 SGHDT, CDR2 YYEEEE. In DNA form, the CDR3 reads TGTGCCAGCAGCTTGGGAACCACAGATACGCAGTATTTT. It specifies CASSLGTTDTQYF.

This clone was detected once. This chain uses TRBV6-6 with TRBJ2-7; no clear D. The CDR3 sequence is 12 residues long. Germline lookup yields CDR1 MNHNY and CDR2 SVGAGI (reference sequence). V was clipped by 7 bases and J by 2 bases, with 9 bases between them. CDR3 bases: TGTGCCAGCACCCTGAATACCTACGAGCAGTACTTC. It codes for CASTLNTYEQYF.

The V and J genes are TRBV9 and TRBJ2-7, with TRBD2 matching 13 bases. The V gene's germline CDR1 is SGDLS and CDR2 YYNGEE. J gave up 7 bases and V 3 bases, and 7 bases lay outside the gene matches. This CDR3 region has 15 residues. In DNA form, the CDR3 reads TGTGCCAGCAGCGATGGACTAGCGGGAGTGGGTGAGCAGTACTTC. This codes for CASSDGLAGVGEQYF.

The J gene is TRBJ1-1, the V gene TRBV29-1, with unresolved D. V gave up 2 bases and J gave up 2 bases, with 0 bases separating them. The germline CDR1 and CDR2 sequences are SQVTM and ANQGSEA. The CDR3 has 10 amino acids. The CDR3 sequence is CSVENTEAFF. The CDR3 coding sequence is TGCAGCGTTGAAAACACTGAAGCTTTCTTT.

This clone occurred a few times. The rearrangement uses TRBV7-6 and TRBJ2-1; 7 bases match TRBD1. Trimming cost V 5 bases and J 5 bases; bases outside gene matches: 6. CDR3 length: 14 residues. CDR1 is SGHVS, CDR2 FNYEAQ, per germline. CDR3 DNA: TGTGCCAGCAGCCGACAGGGACGGAACAATGAGCAGTTCTTC. Protein sequence: CASSRQGRNNEQFF.

V gene TRBV5-1 combines with J gene TRBJ2-1; 12 bases map to TRBD2. CDR3 length equals 17 residues. V was clipped by 0 bases and J by 5 bases; unmatched bases: 6. Germline CDR1 reads SGHRS; CDR2 reads YFSETQ. The CDR3 DNA follows: TGCGCCAGCAGCTTGGAAGGACTAGCGGGACGCAACAATGAGCAGTTCTTC. Encoded protein: CASSLEGLAGRNNEQFF.

This rearrangement joins TRBV11-2 to TRBJ2-3, with TRBD1 matching over 7 bases. V was clipped by 5 bases and J by 4 bases; unmatched bases: 12. Germline CDR1 is SGHAT and CDR2 is FQNNGV. There are 16 residues in the CDR3. The CDR3 reads CASSPRDSEDPDTQYF. The DNA of the CDR3 is TGTGCCAGCAGCCCGAGGGACAGCGAGGACCCAGATACGCAGTATTTT.

J is TRBJ1-1 and V is TRBV2; 7 bases are shared with TRBD1. CDR3 length: 17 amino acids. The germline V gene encodes CDR1 SNHLY and CDR2 FYNNEI. With 8 bases clipped from V and 5 bases from J, the junction kept 20 bases outside the gene matches. CDR3 nucleotides: TGTGCCAGCCTTACCCTATGGGACAGCGCGGGAAGGACTGAAGCTTTCTTT. Translation: CASLTLWDSAGRTEAFF. Drawing the rest from reference TRBV2 and TRBJ1-1, the complete variable domain is EPEVTQTPSHQVTQMGQEVILRCVPISNHLYFYWYRQILGQKVEFLVSFYNNEISEKSEIFDDQFSVERPDGSNFTLKIRSTKLEDSAMYFCASLTLWDSAGRTEAFFGQGTRLTVV.

The V call is TRBV29-1, the J call TRBJ2-1, with a possible D match to TRBD1 (5 bases). The CDR3 length is 13 residues. Germline CDR1 is SQVTM and CDR2 is ANQGSEA. Trimming cost V 5 bases and J 0 bases, with 8 bases left between them. The CDR3 DNA reads TGCAGCGTTCAGACAGTCTCCTACAATGAGCAGTTCTTC. Residues: CSVQTVSYNEQFF.

V gene TRBV2 combines with J gene TRBJ2-7, with TRBD1 matching 7 bases. The CDR3 is 13 residues long. V dropped 6 bases and J dropped 3; count of bases not matched to a gene: 5. Looked up from germline, CDR1 is SNHLY and CDR2 is FYNNEI. The CDR3 nucleotides are TGTGCCAGCAGGGGGGACAGTTTCTACGAGCAGTACTTC. This encodes CASRGDSFYEQYF.

The chain recombines TRBV5-4 with TRBJ2-5, with 7 bases aligning to TRBD1. CDR1 is SGHNT, CDR2 YYREEE, per germline (reference sequence). The CDR3 length is 17 residues. V was clipped by 0 bases and J by 5 bases; unmatched bases: 13. This CDR3 reads CASSLAVTGSVGETQYF. The CDR3 nucleotides are TGTGCCAGCAGCTTGGCTGTGACAGGGTCTGTCGGGGAGACCCAGTACTTC. The full variable domain, in which reference TRBV5-4 and TRBJ2-5 provide the parts outside the CDR3, is ETGVTQSPTHLIKTRGQQVTLRCSSQSGHNTVSWYQQALGQGPQFIFQYYREEENGRGNFPPRFSGLQFPNYSSELNVNALELDDSALYLCASSLAVTGSVGETQYFGPGTRLLVL.

V and J are TRBV30 and TRBJ2-7, with 7 bases matching TRBD2. Germline CDR1 is GTSNPN and CDR2 is SVGIG (reference sequence). CDR3 length equals 14 residues. Germline trimming cut 2 bases from V and 0 bases from J; bases unmatched to any gene: 4. The CDR3 nucleotides read TGTGCCTGGAGTCTTCTAGCGGTCTCCTACGAGCAGTACTTC. Protein: CAWSLLAVSYEQYF.

The V call is TRBV30, the J call TRBJ1-1; tentative D call: TRBD1 (6 bases). CDR3 length: 14 amino acids. The germline CDR1 and CDR2 sequences are GTSNPN and SVGIG (reference sequence). The V gene lost 5 bases and the J gene lost 6 bases, with 19 bases spanning the gap. The DNA for the CDR3 is TGTGCCTGGTCCTCTCGGGCAGGGGTCGCTGAAGCTTTCTTT. Residues: CAWSSRAGVAEAFF.

This sequence joins TRBV30 and TRBJ1-1, with 8 bases lining up with TRBD1. Germline loops: CDR1 GTSNPN, CDR2 SVGIG (reference sequence). This CDR3 region has 12 residues. V lost 5 bases and J lost 1; bases outside the gene matches: 0. CDR3 in DNA: TGTGCCTGGGGGACAGGGAACACTGAAGCTTTCTTT. Encoded protein: CAWGTGNTEAFF. The whole variable domain, remainder taken from reference TRBV30 and TRBJ1-1, is SQTIHQWPATLVQPVGSPLSLECTVEGTSNPNLYWYRQAAGRGLQLLFYSVGIGQISSEVPQNLSASRPQDRQFILSSKKLLLSDSGFYLCAWGTGNTEAFFGQGTRLTVV.

This sequence joins TRBV29-1 and TRBJ2-7, with 11 positions matching TRBD2. Germline CDR1 reads SQVTM; CDR2 reads ANQGSEA. J was trimmed by 3 bases and V by 4 bases; bases with no gene match: 17. The CDR3 is 18 amino acids. The CDR3 here is CSVGVPGLAERLHYEQYF. In nucleotides, the CDR3 is TGCAGCGTTGGAGTCCCGGGACTAGCGGAAAGACTTCACTACGAGCAGTACTTC.

This clone was found once. The chain combines TRBV7-8 with TRBJ2-7; D is ambiguous. CDR1 SGHVS and CDR2 FQNEAQ come from the germline V gene. The CDR3 runs to 12 residues. The V end was cut by 4 bases, the J end by 2 bases, with 6 bases between. The CDR3 loop reads CASSSSPYEQYF. Written as DNA, the CDR3 is TGTGCCAGCAGCTCCTCCCCCTACGAGCAGTACTTC. The variable domain in full, with the rest retrieved from reference TRBV7-8 and TRBJ2-7, is GAGVSQSPRYKVAKRGQDVALRCDPISGHVSLFWYQQALGQGPEFLTYFQNEAQLDKSGLPSDRFFAERPEGSVSTLKIQRTQQEDSAVYLCASSSSPYEQYFGPGTRLTVT.

The chain carries TRBV6-5 and TRBJ2-2; no firm D call. CDR1 MNHEY and CDR2 SVGAGI come from the germline V gene. The CDR3 totals 13 residues. Trimming took 4 bases from V and 5 from J, leaving 8 bases between them. DNA of the CDR3: TGTGCCAGCAGTTTAGCAGCGACCGGGGAGCTGTTTTTT. This codes for CASSLAATGELFF.

This clone is a singleton in its sample. V and J are TRBV30 and TRBJ2-7; a possible D gene is TRBD1 (7 bases). The length of the CDR3 is 13 residues. The ends were cut back, 5 bases at V and 4 bases at J, with 15 bases in the middle. The germline gives CDR1 GTSNPN, CDR2 SVGIG (reference sequence). CDR3 DNA sequence: TGTGCCTGGGGGGGGACAGACCCGTACGAGCAGTACTTC. It codes for CAWGGTDPYEQYF.

A remark on this clone: A far more abundant clone sits one base away, making this likely a read error. Other DNA sequences of this sample code for an identical CDR3. V is TRBV9 and J is TRBJ1-5; D perhaps matches TRBD1 (5 bases). The CDR3 is 15 residues long. Germline V lookup: CDR1 SGDLS, CDR2 YYNGEE. CDR3 DNA: TGCGCCAGCAGCCAAGAGGGGAATAGCAATCAGCCCCAGCATTTT. Protein sequence: CASSQEGNSNQPQHF.

The chain joins TRBV29-1 to TRBJ2-2; D is unclear. Germline V CDR1 and CDR2: SQVTM, ANQGSEA. There are 13 residues in the CDR3. V lost 4 bases and J 0 bases, leaving 6 bases between the germline ends. The CDR3 coding sequence is TGCAGCGTTGTGACCCCGAACACCGGGGAGCTGTTTTTT. Its protein is CSVVTPNTGELFF.

Concerning this clone itself: The sample holds other DNA sequences that translate to the same CDR3. V is TRBV27 and J is TRBJ1-5; D unclear. The germline CDR1 and CDR2 sequences are MNHEY and SMNVEV (reference sequence). V dropped 3 bases and J dropped 3 bases, with 9 bases sitting between them. This CDR3 is built from 14 residues. Here the CDR3 reads CASSFRGNNQPQHF. The CDR3, as DNA: TGTGCCAGCAGTTTTCGAGGGAACAATCAGCCCCAGCATTTT.

The chain carries TRBV13 and TRBJ2-6; TRBD1 matches at 7 bases. CDR1 and CDR2 from the germline V gene are PRHDT and FYEKMQ (reference sequence). The CDR3 contains 18 residues. Unmatched junction bases numbered 10, after V lost 4 bases and J lost 1 base. The CDR3 region has the DNA TGTGCCAGCAGCTCGCCGTTGACAGGGCCTTCTGGGGCCAACGTCCTGACTTTC. It encodes CASSSPLTGPSGANVLTF.

The chain employs TRBV6-5 and TRBJ2-7; TRBD1 matches at 8 bases. The germline CDR1 and CDR2 sequences are MNHEY and SVGAGI. The CDR3 contains 13 residues. J was trimmed by 5 bases and V by 6 bases; bases with no gene match: 6. CDR3: CASSPDRVDEQYF. The DNA of the CDR3 is TGTGCCAGCAGCCCGGACAGGGTCGACGAGCAGTACTTC.

The chain uses TRBV10-3 and TRBJ2-7; TRBD1 aligns across 7 bases. The trim removed 6 bases at V and 2 bases at J, leaving 13 bases unmatched. Germline CDR1 is ENHRY and CDR2 is SYGVKD. This CDR3 has 16 residues. CDR3 DNA: TGTGCCATCAGGAAATTCACAGGGGAGCCTGCCTACGAGCAGTACTTC. Its protein product is CAIRKFTGEPAYEQYF.

The CDR3, as DNA: TGTGCCAGCAGCTTATTGGCCGCTAGCGGGAGAGGAAACGAGCAGTACTTC. It is translated as CASSLLAASGRGNEQYF. The rearrangement uses TRBV13 and TRBJ2-7; TRBD2 agrees at 10 bases. This CDR3 spans 17 amino acids. Per germline, CDR1 PRHDT and CDR2 FYEKMQ (reference sequence). Trimming cost V 2 bases and J 5 bases; bases outside gene matches: 12.

This clone has a handful of counts. The chain recombines TRBV7-9 with TRBJ1-2; D gene unclear. The CDR3 has 11 amino acids. Germline V gives CDR1 SEHNR, CDR2 FQNEAQ (reference sequence). V was clipped by 8 bases and J by 2 bases, with 6 bases between them. In nucleotides, the CDR3 is TGTGCCAGCCGCGGGAACTATGGCTACACCTTC. Translating it yields CASRGNYGYTF.

The table lists this clone with a few counts. The V and J genes are TRBV18 and TRBJ1-1, with D possibly matching TRBD1 (6 bases). The V and J ends lost 0 bases and 4 bases respectively, with 12 bases between them. The CDR3 sequence is 15 residues long. Germline values: CDR1 KGHSH, CDR2 LQKENI. The CDR3 nucleotides are TGTGCCAGCTCACCACCGTTAGGGGGTGGCACTGAAGCTTTCTTT. It translates to CASSPPLGGGTEAFF.